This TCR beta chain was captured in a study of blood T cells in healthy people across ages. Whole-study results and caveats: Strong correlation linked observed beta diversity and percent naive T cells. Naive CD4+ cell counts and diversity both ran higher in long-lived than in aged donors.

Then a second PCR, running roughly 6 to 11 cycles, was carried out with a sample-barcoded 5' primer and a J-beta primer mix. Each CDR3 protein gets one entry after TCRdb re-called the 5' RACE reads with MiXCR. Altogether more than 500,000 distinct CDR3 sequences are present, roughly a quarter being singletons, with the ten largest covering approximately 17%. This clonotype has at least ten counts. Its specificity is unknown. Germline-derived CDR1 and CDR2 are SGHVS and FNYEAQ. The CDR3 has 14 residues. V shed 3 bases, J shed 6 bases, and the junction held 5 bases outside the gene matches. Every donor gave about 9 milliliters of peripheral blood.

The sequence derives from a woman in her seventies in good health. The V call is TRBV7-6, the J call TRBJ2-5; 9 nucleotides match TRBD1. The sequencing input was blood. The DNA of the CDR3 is TGTGCCAGCAGCTTTAGCGGACAGGGGAAGACCCAGTACTTC. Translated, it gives CASSFSGQGKTQYF.